A single sample gave rise to the 14 T cell receptor beta chains below, sequenced in a study of T cell responses to AZD1222 COVID-19 vaccine (dated by TCRdb to the early 2020s). The sample's time point label, decoded: about 28 days (+/-7) after the second vaccine dose. Library generation was performed with the immunoSEQ multiplex PCR assay. The clones in this table, taken by TCRdb from immuneACCESS, are in-frame only. Not every clone is retained; where verified, under half of the shortfall comes from an unresolved V gene, and the cause of the rest is unknown. A total of some 150,000 clones appear in this sample, roughly nine tenths of them only once. Together, the top ten hold 1.5% to 2% of the sample. The specimen comprised peripheral blood, sampled 28 days after the second AZD1222 dose. All receptors derive from an adult who received the AZD1222 COVID-19 vaccine.

The chain is built from TRBV4-2 and TRBJ2-7, with TRBD1 identical over 7 bases. Germline-derived CDR1 and CDR2 are LGHNA and YNFKEQ. V was clipped by 4 bases and J by 6 bases; unmatched bases: 12. The CDR3 has 15 residues. The CDR3 region has the DNA TGTGCCAGCAGCCCCCAAACAGGGGATTTGTCCGAGCAGTACTTC. Protein: CASSPQTGDLSEQYF.

CDR3 sequence reads: CASSLGGDEQYF. CDR3 in DNA: TGTGCCAGCAGCTTAGGCGGGGACGAGCAGTACTTC. The chain has TRBV7-2 and TRBJ2-7; tentative D call: TRBD2 (6 bases). CDR1 is SGHTA and CDR2 is FQGNSA in the germline V gene. The CDR3 consists of 12 residues. V dropped 1 base and J dropped 5 bases, with 6 bases sitting between them.

V gene TRBV5-4 combines with J gene TRBJ1-2; D is unresolved. Germline V gene lookup returns CDR1 SGHNT and CDR2 YYREEE (reference sequence). The CDR3 length is 15 residues. Trimming stripped 0 bases from V and 7 bases from J, with 16 bases between. The CDR3 region is CASSLAFSAARGYTF. The CDR3 DNA reads as TGTGCCAGCAGCTTGGCTTTTTCGGCGGCCCGTGGCTACACCTTC.

This chain joins TRBV21-1 and TRBJ2-1. TRBV21-1 is a documented pseudogene. CDR3 length: 11 amino acids. The CDR3 DNA reads TGTGCCAGCAGCCCCCTGGACCAGCAGTTCTTC. Encoded protein: CASSPLDQQFF.

The J gene is TRBJ1-3, the V gene TRBV28, with D unclear. The CDR3 length is 11 residues. Germline V lookup: CDR1 MDHEN, CDR2 SYDVKM. Trimming stripped 5 bases from V and 8 bases from J, with 7 bases between. CDR3 sequence (DNA): TGTGCCAGCAGTGCCACGTACACCATATATTTT. It is translated as CASSATYTIYF.

The V and J genes are TRBV4-1 and TRBJ1-2; D unclear. V dropped 3 bases and J dropped 4 bases, with 12 bases sitting between them. CDR3 size: 14 residues. Germline V gene sequence: CDR1 MGHRA, CDR2 YSYEKL. CDR3 sequence: CASSQEDIGYGYTF. CDR3 nucleotides: TGCGCCAGCAGCCAGGAGGATATCGGCTATGGCTACACCTTC.

The V call is TRBV27, the J call TRBJ1-4; 9 bases match TRBD1. V gave up 0 bases and J gave up 10 bases; unmatched junction bases: 6. From germline, CDR1 is MNHEY and CDR2 SMNVEV (reference sequence). The CDR3 extends over 15 amino acids. The DNA for the CDR3 is TGTGCCAGCAGTTTATCGCCGGACAGGGGTGGAAAACTGTTTTTT. This gives the protein CASSLSPDRGGKLFF.

The V call is TRBV7-6, the J call TRBJ1-3, with D maybe TRBD1 (5 bases). Trimming cost V 2 bases and J 0 bases, with 20 bases left between them. Germline values: CDR1 SGHVS, CDR2 FNYEAQ. The CDR3 runs to 19 residues. CDR3 sequence (DNA): TGTGCCAGCAGCTTAACCCCGCGACAGCTTGCGAGCTCTGGAAACACCATATATTTT. Translated: CASSLTPRQLASSGNTIYF.

This clone was found a few times. This sequence joins TRBV5-1 and TRBJ1-1, with a tentative D call TRBD1 (6 bases). V lost 0 bases to trimming and J lost 4 bases, with 13 bases between them. CDR1 SGHRS and CDR2 YFSETQ come from the germline V gene. The CDR3 extends over 15 amino acids. CDR3 nucleotide sequence: TGCGCCAGCAGCTTGGCCGGGAGGGGGGCCACTGAAGCTTTCTTT. Translation gives CASSLAGRGATEAFF.

The CDR3 DNA is TGTGCCATCAGCATGGGCGGGAGGGCCAACTACGAGCAGTACTTC. As protein: CAISMGGRANYEQYF. V usage is TRBV10-3 and J usage is TRBJ2-7; 9 bases line up with TRBD2. Unmatched junction bases numbered 9, after V lost 6 bases and J lost 3 bases. Germline CDR1 and CDR2: ENHRY and SYGVKD. This CDR3 region has 15 residues.

V is TRBV10-3 and J is TRBJ2-6, with a weak D call TRBD2 (6 bases). CDR1 is ENHRY, CDR2 SYGVKD, per germline. V was pared by 9 bases and J by 0 bases, with 12 bases between. The CDR3 is 15 residues long. CDR3 region: CAIGGVASGANVLTF. CDR3 nucleotides: TGTGCCATAGGAGGGGTCGCCTCTGGGGCCAACGTCCTGACTTTC.

The chain recombines TRBV6-6 with TRBJ1-2; 9 bases map to TRBD1. V lost 0 bases, J lost 5 bases, and 4 bases stayed unmatched. This CDR3 spans 15 amino acids. Per the germline V gene, CDR1 is MNHNY and CDR2 is SVGAGI (reference sequence). CDR3 nucleotides: TGTGCCAGCAGTTACTCGGGTGGGACAGGGTATGGCTACACCTTC. The encoded protein is CASSYSGGTGYGYTF.

The rearrangement uses TRBV30 and TRBJ2-7; 7 positions agree with TRBD2. CDR1 GTSNPN and CDR2 SVGIG come from the germline V gene (reference sequence). This CDR3 spans 15 amino acids. V dropped 4 bases and J dropped 0; count of bases not matched to a gene: 9. DNA of the CDR3: TGTGCCTGGAATGGAGCGGGATCTAGCTCCTACGAGCAGTACTTC. This gives the protein CAWNGAGSSSYEQYF.

Notes on this clone: The sample holds other DNA sequences that translate to the same CDR3. This chain uses TRBV30 with TRBJ2-3; a weak D match, TRBD1 (5 bases). V was trimmed by 1 base and J by 1 base, leaving 6 bases between them. The CDR3 length is 13 residues. Germline V gives CDR1 GTSNPN, CDR2 SVGIG (reference sequence). CDR3 DNA: TGTGCCTGGAGTGAAGGGGGCACAGATACGCAGTATTTT. Protein sequence: CAWSEGGTDTQYF.